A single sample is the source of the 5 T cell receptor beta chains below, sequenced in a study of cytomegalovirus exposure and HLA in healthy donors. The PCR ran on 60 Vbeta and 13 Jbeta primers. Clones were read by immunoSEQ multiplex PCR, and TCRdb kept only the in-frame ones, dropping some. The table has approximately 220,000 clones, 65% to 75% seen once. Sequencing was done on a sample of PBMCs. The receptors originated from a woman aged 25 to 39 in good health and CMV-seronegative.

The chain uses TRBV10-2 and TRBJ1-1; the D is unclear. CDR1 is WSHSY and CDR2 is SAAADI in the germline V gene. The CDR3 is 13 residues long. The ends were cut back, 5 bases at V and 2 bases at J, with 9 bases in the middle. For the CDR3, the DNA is TGCGCCAGCAGTCCACAGCTTAACACTGAAGCTTTCTTT. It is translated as CASSPQLNTEAFF.

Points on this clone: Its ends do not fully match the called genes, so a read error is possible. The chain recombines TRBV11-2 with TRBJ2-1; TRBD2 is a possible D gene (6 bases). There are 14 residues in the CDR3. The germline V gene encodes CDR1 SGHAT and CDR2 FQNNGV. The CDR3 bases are TGTGCCAGCAGCTTACCCGGGAGCTACAATGGGCAGTTCTTC. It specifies CASSLPGSYNGQFF.

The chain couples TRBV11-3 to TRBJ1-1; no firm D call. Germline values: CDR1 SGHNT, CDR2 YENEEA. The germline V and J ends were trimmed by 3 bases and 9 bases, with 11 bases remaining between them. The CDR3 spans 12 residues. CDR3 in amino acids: CASSFGPGKAFF. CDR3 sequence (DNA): TGTGCCAGCAGCTTCGGCCCAGGAAAAGCTTTCTTT.

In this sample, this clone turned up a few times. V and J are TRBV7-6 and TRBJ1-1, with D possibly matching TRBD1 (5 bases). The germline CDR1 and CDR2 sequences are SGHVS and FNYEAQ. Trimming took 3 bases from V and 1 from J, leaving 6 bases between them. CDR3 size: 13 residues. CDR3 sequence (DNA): TGTGCCAGCAGCTTTACAGGGAACACTGAAGCTTTCTTT. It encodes CASSFTGNTEAFF. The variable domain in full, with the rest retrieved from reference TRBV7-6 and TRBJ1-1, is GAGVSQSPRYKVTKRGQDVALRCDPISGHVSLYWYRQALGQGPEFLTYFNYEAQQDKSGLPNDRFSAERPEGSISTLTIQRTEQRDSAMYRCASSFTGNTEAFFGQGTRLTVV.

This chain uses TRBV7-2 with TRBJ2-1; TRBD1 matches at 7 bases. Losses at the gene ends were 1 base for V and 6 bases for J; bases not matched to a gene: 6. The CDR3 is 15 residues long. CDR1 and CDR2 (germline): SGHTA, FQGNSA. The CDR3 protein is CASSLGQGWGNEQFF. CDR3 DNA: TGTGCCAGCAGCTTAGGACAGGGTTGGGGCAATGAGCAGTTCTTC.